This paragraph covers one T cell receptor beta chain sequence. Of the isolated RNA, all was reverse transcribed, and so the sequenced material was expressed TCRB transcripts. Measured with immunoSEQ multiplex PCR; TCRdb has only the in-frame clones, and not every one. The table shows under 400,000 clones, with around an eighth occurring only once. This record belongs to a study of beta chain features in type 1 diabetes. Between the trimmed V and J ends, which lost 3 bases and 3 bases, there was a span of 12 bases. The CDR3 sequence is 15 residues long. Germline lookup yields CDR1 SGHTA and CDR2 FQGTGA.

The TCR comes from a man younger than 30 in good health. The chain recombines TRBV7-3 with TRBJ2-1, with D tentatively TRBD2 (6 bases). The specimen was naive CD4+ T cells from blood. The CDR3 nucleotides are TGTGCCAGCAGCTTTAGCGGACCAAGCTACAATGAGCAGTTCTTC. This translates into CASSFSGPSYNEQFF.